These T cell receptor beta chains were read from a single sample in a study of metastatic and nonmetastatic thyroid tumors. TCRdb re-called the PCR reads with MiXCR. The data contain several thousand clones, approximately 31% of them seen just once; the ten biggest clones take up roughly 30%. Sequenced input: tumor tissue. All receptors come from a female donor with papillary thyroid cancer or a benign thyroid nodule (not recorded which). Some clones in this sample may be carry-over from other donors' samples. Each CDR3 is given with its conserved first and last residue. The D gene is left open where the match is weak. For some rows the clone size is stated as once, few or many, or as a class when expanded; others skip it.

clone_size	j_call	v_call	d_call	cdr3_nt	cdr3_aa
NA	TRBJ2-2	TRBV15	NA	TGTGCCACGGCTCAGAGTACCGGGGAGCTGTTTTTT	CATAQSTGELFF
NA	TRBJ1-1	TRBV7-8	NA	TGTGCCAGCAGCCGATTTCTCAGGGGTGAGGACACTGAAGCTTTCTTT	CASSRFLRGEDTEAFF
NA	TRBJ1-1	TRBV5-1	NA	TGCGCCAGCAGTCATATTTTCGGGAACACTGAAGCTTTCTTT	CASSHIFGNTEAFF
NA	TRBJ1-2	TRBV11-3	TRBD1	TGTGGGAGCAGCCCAGCAGGGGGCAGGACCTTCTTCGGCTACACCTTC	CGSSPAGGRTFFGYTF
NA	TRBJ2-6	TRBV5-1	NA	TGCGCCAGCAGCTCGGGCATCTCTGGGGCCAACGTCCTGACTTTC	CASSSGISGANVLTF
few	TRBJ1-4	TRBV20-1	NA	TGCAGTGCTGGTCCAGGACTGGGGGATCAAGAGACCCAGGACATCGGCGAAAAACTGTTTTTT	CSAGPGLGDQETQDIGEKLFF
NA	TRBJ1-6	TRBV11-3	TRBD1	TGTGCCAGCAGCGGGACAGGGGGCAATTCACCCCTCCACTTT	CASSGTGGNSPLHF
medium-sized	TRBJ2-7	TRBV19	NA	TGTGCCAGTAGTATGGATTACTTACGTTCCGAGCAGTACTTC	CASSMDYLRSEQYF
NA	TRBJ2-7	TRBV2	NA	TGTGCCAGCAGGAACCACTACGAGCAGTACTTC	CASRNHYEQYF
few	TRBJ1-1	TRBV6-2/TRBV6-3	NA	TGTGCCAGCAGACCTGACAGCCACACTGAAGCTTTCTTT	CASRPDSHTEAFF
few	TRBJ2-4	TRBV2	NA	TGTGCCAGCAGTGGTATCGGTAAAAGCATTCAGTACTTC	CASSGIGKSIQYF
NA	TRBJ2-2	TRBV5-1	NA	TGCGCCAGCAGCGTATCGACAGGGAACACCGGGGAGCTGTTTTTT	CASSVSTGNTGELFF
NA	TRBJ2-3	TRBV20-1	TRBD2	TGCAGTTCGAATCGGGGTAGCGGGAGGTCTTGGGCAGATACGCAGTATTTT	CSSNRGSGRSWADTQYF
few	TRBJ2-7	TRBV9	NA	TGTGCCAGCAGCCCCTCCTACGAGCAGTACTTC	CASSPSYEQYF
NA	TRBJ2-4	TRBV20-1	TRBD2	TGCAGTGCTAGAGGTCGTGGCGGGAGAATAAACATTCAGTACTTC	CSARGRGGRINIQYF
once	TRBJ1-1	TRBV12-3/TRBV12-4	NA	TGTGCCAGCAGTAGGCGAGGTGAAGCTTTATTT	CASSRRGEALF
NA	TRBJ2-2	TRBV10-3	TRBD1	TGTGCCATCAGTGGCCGGACAGGGAACACCGGGGAGCTGTTTTTT	CAISGRTGNTGELFF
few	TRBJ2-1	TRBV19	NA	TGTGCCAGTTCTGACACCTTCAATGAGCAGTTCTTC	CASSDTFNEQFF
few	TRBJ2-1	TRBV12-5	TRBD1	TGTGCTAGTGGTCCGAGCGGACAGGGACGCAATGAGCAGTTCTTC	CASGPSGQGRNEQFF
NA	TRBJ1-5	TRBV20-1	NA	TGCAGTGCTAGAGGAGGAGGGGGTAGGGATCAGCCCCAGCATTTT	CSARGGGGRDQPQHF
NA	TRBJ2-3	TRBV13	TRBD1	TGTGCCAGCAGCGCCATACAGGGGGCGGCAGATACGCAGTATTTT	CASSAIQGAADTQYF
NA	TRBJ2-2	TRBV2	NA	TGTGCCAGCACGGGGTACCTTAGCACCGGGGAGCTGTTTTTT	CASTGYLSTGELFF
NA	TRBJ1-1	TRBV9	NA	TGTGCCAGCGTCATGGGGGGGGCTGAAGCTTTCTTT	CASVMGGAEAFF
NA	TRBJ1-4	TRBV27	TRBD1	TGTGCCAGCAGTTTGGGGACAGATCCTAATGAAAAACTGTTTTTT	CASSLGTDPNEKLFF